This T cell receptor (beta chain) comes out of a study of blood T cell repertoires in COVID-19. Trimming removed 3 bases from V and 0 bases from J, with 9 bases in between. This CDR3 has 15 amino acids. Germline V gives CDR1 SGHAT, CDR2 FQNNGV. Original analysis: Nucleated cell counts were estimated from reference gene primer amplification. The table came from immunoSEQ multiplex PCR; TCRdb's copy has only in-frame clones and leaves some out. V, J and clone size are taken as reported in that table, and D and trimming were inferred from the DNA itself. The sample holds hundreds of thousands of clones; 70% to 75% are singletons and the top ten take approximately 3.2%.

This sequence originates from a woman older than 75 with acute or convalescent COVID-19. The chain combines TRBV11-2 with TRBJ1-3; possibly TRBD1 for D (5 bases). What was sequenced was peripheral blood. CDR3 residues: CASSLSGFSGNTIYF. As DNA, the CDR3 is TGTGCCAGCAGCTTGTCAGGGTTCTCTGGAAACACCATATATTTT.